These 26 T cell receptor beta chains came from one sample sequenced in a study of human T cells and chemical hapten exposure. MiXCR, run by TCRdb on the RACE reads, gives a single entry per CDR3 protein. The sample includes 360,000 or so distinct CDR3 sequences, under 6.5% seen only once; the top ten take 5% to 6%. Stated time point: patch test 2, 6 weeks after DPC sensitization. Treatment meaning: therapeutic diphenylcyclopropenone sensitization with weekly scalp DPC. Source: whole blood, taken in connection with sensitization to the hapten diphenylcyclopropenone (DPC). The receptors were sampled from a woman under 30 with alopecia areata. Some clones in this sample may be carry-over from other donors' samples.

This clonotype was detected only a few times. The J gene is TRBJ1-3, the V gene TRBV3-1; possible D gene TRBD1, 5 bases. CDR1 and CDR2 from the germline V gene are LGHDT and YNNKEL (reference sequence). There are 15 residues in the CDR3. V was cut by 6 bases and J by 1 base, with 13 bases left in between. In DNA form, the CDR3 reads TGTGCCAGCAGGGACCGTGGGGGTTCTGGAAACACCATATATTTT. Its translation is CASRDRGGSGNTIYF.

This clonotype has more than one count but fewer than ten. This chain uses TRBV6-5 with TRBJ1-3, with a tentative D call TRBD1 (5 bases). Per the germline V gene, CDR1 is MNHEY and CDR2 is SVGAGI. Trimming stripped 5 bases from V and 2 bases from J, with 13 bases between. This CDR3 region has 15 residues. DNA for the CDR3: TGTGCCAGCAGTCCCATCGTGGGGGCTGGAAACACCATATATTTT. Encoded protein: CASSPIVGAGNTIYF.

The chain joins TRBV7-9 to TRBJ2-3; 7 nucleotides match TRBD2. Germline assignment: CDR1 SEHNR and CDR2 FQNEAQ (reference sequence). Trimming cost V 5 bases and J 4 bases; bases outside gene matches: 6. The CDR3 loop spans 14 amino acids. The CDR3 DNA follows: TGTGCCAGCAGCACGCGGACTAGATCAGATACGCAGTATTTT. Its protein product is CASSTRTRSDTQYF.

On this clonotype itself: Since a much larger clone is just one base distant, this may be a read error. The J gene is TRBJ1-3, the V gene TRBV6-5; D unclear. The CDR3 has 14 residues. In germline, CDR1 is MNHEY, CDR2 SVGAGI. Here the CDR3 DNA reads TGTGCCAGCAGTTACGCCAGCTCTAGAAACACCATATATTTT. Translated: CASSYASSRNTIYF.

This clonotype was picked up a small number of times. J is TRBJ1-1 and V is TRBV24-1; a weak D match, TRBD1 (5 bases). V gave up 4 bases and J gave up 7 bases, with 12 bases separating them. This CDR3 contains 13 residues. Germline V gives CDR1 KGHDR, CDR2 SFDVKD. The CDR3: CATSEGDGLEAFF. The CDR3 DNA sequence: TGTGCCACCAGTGAGGGGGACGGACTTGAAGCTTTCTTT.

This clonotype was detected only a few times. The CDR3 loop reads CATQRAEQNYGYTF. CDR3 coding DNA: TGTGCCACCCAAAGGGCCGAGCAAAACTATGGCTACACCTTC. The rearrangement uses TRBV10-3 and TRBJ1-2; D not certain. Germline V gene data show CDR1 as ENHRY and CDR2 as SYGVKD. Deletions cut 10 bases from V and 2 bases from J, with 17 bases between. CDR3 length: 14 residues.

There are many counts of this clonotype. The rearrangement uses TRBV21-1 and TRBJ1-2; TRBD1 is taken as the D call from the table, unchecked against the DNA. TRBV21-1 is termed a pseudogene. This CDR3 is 17 amino acids long. The chain's CDR3 is CASSKWEIYPRGYGYTF. The CDR3, as DNA: TGTGCCAGCAGCAAATGGGAGATATACCCAAGGGGCTATGGCTACACCTTC.

This clonotype has at least ten counts. The chain is built from TRBV7-2 and TRBJ2-1, with D perhaps TRBD2 (6 bases). The germline CDR1 and CDR2 sequences are SGHTA and FQGNSA. This CDR3 spans 14 amino acids. V lost 3 bases and J lost 5, with 11 bases in between. The chain's CDR3 is CASSLGGDNNEQFF. Here the CDR3 DNA reads TGTGCCAGCAGCTTGGGAGGCGACAACAATGAGCAGTTCTTC.

This clonotype was seen a handful of times. This chain uses TRBV5-1 with TRBJ2-3, with TRBD2 identical over 8 bases. With 4 bases clipped from V and 6 bases from J, the junction kept 7 bases outside the gene matches. This CDR3 region has 14 residues. Germline V CDR1 and CDR2: SGHRS, YFSETQ. The CDR3 region is CASSVAGSSDTQYF. The CDR3 DNA reads TGCGCCAGCAGCGTAGCGGGGAGTTCGGATACGCAGTATTTT.

This clonotype was found many times. V is TRBV3-1 and J is TRBJ1-2; TRBD1 aligns across 9 bases. Losses at the gene ends were 1 base for V and 0 bases for J; bases not matched to a gene: 6. The CDR3 runs to 17 residues. The V gene's germline CDR1 is LGHDT and CDR2 YNNKEL (reference sequence). The CDR3 DNA reads as TGTGCCAGCAGCCAAGGAGGGACAGGGTTGGCTAACTATGGCTACACCTTC. Amino acid sequence: CASSQGGTGLANYGYTF. The whole variable domain, remainder taken from reference TRBV3-1 and TRBJ1-2, is DTAVSQTPKYLVTQMGNDKSIKCEQNLGHDTMYWYKQDSKKFLKIMFSYNNKELIINETVPNRFSPKSPDKAHLNLHINSLELGDSAVYFCASSQGGTGLANYGYTFGSGTRLTVV.

As regards this clonotype: This sequence may be a read error, since a much larger clone differs from it by one base. The chain carries TRBV6-5 and TRBJ2-7; the match to TRBD2 covers 7 bases. The CDR3 contains 11 residues. Germline CDR1 and CDR2: MNHEY and SVGAGI. The V gene end was trimmed by 6 bases and the J gene end by 4 bases; junction bases not matched to a gene: 0. The CDR3 is CASRRGYEQYF. The CDR3 DNA reads as TGTGCCAGCAGGCGGGGGTACGAGCAGTACTTC.

V is TRBV10-3 and J is TRBJ1-2; TRBD1 matches at 12 bases. V was pared by 11 bases and J by 8 bases, with 18 bases of the junction left unmatched. The CDR3 loop spans 16 amino acids. Germline V lookup: CDR1 ENHRY, CDR2 SYGVKD. CDR3 loop: CASHATPGQGAQGYTF. For the CDR3, the DNA is TGTGCCTCTCATGCCACACCGGGACAGGGGGCGCAAGGCTACACCTTC.

This chain connects TRBV29-1 to TRBJ2-5; 11 bases align to TRBD2. V lost 4 bases and J lost 2; bases outside the gene matches: 3. Germline loops: CDR1 SQVTM, CDR2 ANQGSEA. This CDR3 is built from 14 residues. The CDR3 nucleotides read TGCAGCGTTGCCGGGACTAGCGGTCAAGAGACCCAGTACTTC. Translating it yields CSVAGTSGQETQYF.

This clonotype was seen a few times. The chain carries TRBV4-3 and TRBJ2-7, with 12 bases that match TRBD1. Trimming took 3 bases from V and 4 from J; bases not matched to a gene: 10. This CDR3 is built from 17 residues. CDR1 is LGHNA, CDR2 YSLEER, per germline. The CDR3 protein is CASSQSPGQGAEYEQYF. The CDR3 nucleotides read TGCGCCAGCAGCCAGAGTCCGGGACAGGGGGCGGAGTACGAGCAGTACTTC.

This clonotype was found many times. V gene TRBV6-2 or TRBV6-3 combines with J gene TRBJ1-5, with a possible D match to TRBD1 (5 bases). The CDR3 has 12 residues. The V gene lost 2 bases and the J gene lost 7 bases, with 6 bases spanning the gap. Per the germline V gene, CDR1 is MNHEY and CDR2 is SVGEGT. The CDR3 region has the DNA TGTGCCAGCAGTTACGAGGGGCAGCCCCAGCATTTT. Translating gives CASSYEGQPQHF.

The CDR3 nucleotides are TGTGCCAGCAGCTTTAGGATAGGCACCCAAGGTAACACTGAAGCTTTCTTT. As protein: CASSFRIGTQGNTEAFF. The chain is built from TRBV11-2 and TRBJ1-1, with unresolved D. V lost 3 bases and J 2 bases, leaving 19 bases between the germline ends. The germline CDR1 and CDR2 sequences are SGHAT and FQNNGV. CDR3 length: 17 residues.

This clonotype was seen ten or more times. The rearrangement links TRBV20-1 to TRBJ1-2; a weak D match, TRBD1 (6 bases). The CDR3 totals 14 residues. The V end lost 5 bases, the J end lost 7 bases, and 20 bases lay between the germline ends. Per the germline V gene, CDR1 is DFQATT and CDR2 is SNEGSKA (reference sequence). The CDR3, as DNA: TGCAGTGCTCGAGGGGGAACTCTAATGACTGGCTACACCTTC. Encoded protein: CSARGGTLMTGYTF.

This clonotype occurred many times. The rearrangement uses TRBV7-2 and TRBJ2-5, with D unclear. Trimming shortened V by 1 base and J by 4 bases, and 13 bases separated the two germline ends. Germline V lookup: CDR1 SGHTA, CDR2 FQGNSA. The CDR3 contains 15 residues. The CDR3 DNA reads TGTGCCAGCAGCTTAGACAGAATATCGGGAGAGACCCAGTACTTC. Residues: CASSLDRISGETQYF.

This clonotype showed up just a few times. CDR3 region: CSVVQDGEQFF. CDR3 in DNA: TGCAGCGTTGTCCAGGACGGTGAGCAGTTCTTC. The chain recombines TRBV29-1 with TRBJ2-1; D is undetermined. The CDR3 has 11 residues. Germline loops: CDR1 SQVTM, CDR2 ANQGSEA. V lost 4 bases, J lost 9 bases, and 10 bases lay in between.

This clonotype was recorded many times. The chain has TRBV6-5 and TRBJ1-5; D not resolved. The CDR3 is 14 amino acids. Germline lookup yields CDR1 MNHEY and CDR2 SVGAGI. V gave up 7 bases and J gave up 0 bases, with 10 bases separating them. As DNA, the CDR3 is TGTGCCAGCACGAGACGGGATAGCAATCAGCCCCAGCATTTT. Translation: CASTRRDSNQPQHF.

This clonotype was seen more than once but under ten times. The J gene is TRBJ2-3, the V gene TRBV5-1; 8 bases match TRBD1. The CDR3 is 16 amino acids. J was trimmed by 2 bases and V by 0 bases; bases with no gene match: 5. Per the germline V gene, CDR1 is SGHRS and CDR2 is YFSETQ. CDR3 sequence reads: CASSLGAGGNTDTQYF. In nucleotides, the CDR3 is TGCGCCAGCAGCTTGGGGGCAGGGGGCAACACAGATACGCAGTATTTT.

This clonotype turned up a few times. The chain is built from TRBV10-3 and TRBJ1-5, with 9 bases fitting TRBD1. This CDR3 is 19 amino acids long. The V segment lost 5 bases and the J segment 1 base; nucleotides outside the gene matches: 15. In germline, CDR1 is ENHRY, CDR2 SYGVKD. The CDR3 loop is CAISSLYGTGSISNQPQHF. In nucleotides, the CDR3 is TGTGCCATCAGTAGCCTATACGGGACAGGGTCTATAAGCAATCAGCCCCAGCATTTT.

At least ten counts were recorded for this clonotype. The rearrangement joins TRBV5-4 to TRBJ2-3, with a weak D call TRBD1 (6 bases). This CDR3 has 14 amino acids. Deletions cut 2 bases from V and 4 bases from J, with 11 bases between. Germline V gene lookup returns CDR1 SGHNT and CDR2 YYREEE (reference sequence). The chain's CDR3 is CASSFEQGPDTQYF. The CDR3 DNA is TGTGCCAGCAGCTTTGAACAGGGTCCAGATACGCAGTATTTT.

This clonotype was counted many times. The chain is built from TRBV10-3 and TRBJ1-2, with TRBD1 as a possible D gene (5 bases). V was pared by 8 bases and J by 4 bases, with 11 bases between. Germline CDR1 is ENHRY and CDR2 is SYGVKD. The CDR3 loop spans 12 amino acids. The CDR3 region has the DNA TGTGCCATCGGTCGGGACGCCTATGGCTACACCTTC. It codes for CAIGRDAYGYTF.

V gene TRBV7-3 combines with J gene TRBJ2-1; unclear D gene. The CDR3 totals 15 residues. CDR1 and CDR2 (germline): SGHTA, FQGTGA. The V end lost 6 bases, the J end lost 4 bases, and 16 bases lay between the germline ends. DNA for the CDR3: TGTGCCAGCAGTTTTAAATCAGGAGTTTACAATGAGCAGTTCTTC. The encoded protein is CASSFKSGVYNEQFF.

The gene calls are TRBV12-3 or TRBV12-4 and TRBJ2-7, with D maybe TRBD1 (6 bases). The germline V and J ends were trimmed by 6 bases and 7 bases, with 16 bases remaining between them. The CDR3 totals 13 residues. The CDR3 reads CASSSQGRVEQYF. For the CDR3, the DNA is TGTGCCAGCAGCTCACAGGGTCGGGTTGAGCAGTACTTC.